This T cell receptor (beta chain) was observed in a study of T-cell reconstitution after alpha-beta-depleted transplantation in children. A remark on this clonotype: A read error may produce the germline difference seen at one junction end.

The CDR3 sequence is 16 residues long. Germline CDR1 SQVTM, CDR2 ANQGSEA. The library targeted TCRbeta and was prepared with unique molecular identifiers. TCRdb re-called the PCR reads through MiXCR, storing one row per CDR3 protein. The sample has 280,000 or so distinct CDR3 sequences, 9.5% to 13% seen once; the top ten hold around a quarter. This TCR was sampled from a male patient between 2 and 10 years old who had a stem cell transplant for chronic granulomatous disease, so the T cells may come from the graft donor. The V gene is TRBV29-1, the J gene TRBJ2-3, with TRBD2 matching over 9 bases. The specimen comprised peripheral blood, sampled 180 days after TCRalphabeta/CD19-depleted stem cell transplant. The CDR3: CSVEGVAGVSTDTHYF. The CDR3 DNA sequence: TGCAGCGTCGAGGGAGTAGCGGGAGTGAGCACAGATACGCACTATTTT.